This T cell receptor beta chain was identified during a study of blood T cell repertoires in COVID-19 (dated by TCRdb to 2019 to 2021). About the investigation overall: The collaborator samples originated in the United States, Italy and Spain and spanned the acute and convalescent phases of COVID-19. The material from the prospective study consisted of cDNA or gDNA derived from T cells, B-cell-depleted T cells, or PBMCs. Subjects who had been exposed to COVID-19, were actively infected with it, or had recovered from it provided the deeply sampled blood TCRbeta repertoires that made up the dataset. The repertoires were made available in a free public database intended to serve as a resource for research on the immune response to SARS-CoV-2. Samples came from the ongoing ImmuneRACE study (first 160 participants) plus 1,254 subjects from 6 global collaborators. Nearly every sample came with metadata listing a de-identified subject ID, COVID-19 status, age in years and sex. Where available, HLA class I and class II types were taken from metadata supplied by the sample provider and were not determined by assay-based typing.

V loses 0 bases of germline sequence and J loses 7 bases, and the interval between the two ends is 15 bases. The germline V gene (reference sequence) sets CDR1 to LNHDA and CDR2 to SQIVND. Spanning cysteine to phenylalanine, the CDR3 consists of 15 amino acids. CDR3 DNA is the only sequence kept; it has 45 bases, read in frame from the first base. Participants in the prospective study were aged about 18 to 95 years, lived in 20 to 25 United States geographic areas, and enrolled through a virtual design. To assign participants to cohorts, the prospective study relied on clinical history that participants themselves reported in a screening survey and a study questionnaire. Recovered participants in ImmuneRACE Cohort 3 were defined by two consecutive negative NP/OP PCR tests, clearance by a healthcare professional, or resolution of symptoms. Mobile phlebotomists in the prospective study collected whole blood, serum and a nasopharyngeal or oropharyngeal swab from every participant. Prospective study participants could optionally give additional blood draws and questionnaires over an approximately 2-month period. Blood samples from the prospective study were shipped frozen or at room temperature prior to DNA extraction.

What the study reported, not specific to this receptor: Clinical and demographic metadata were provided uncurated, with the amount varying by source and participant.

TCRbeta CDR3 regions were amplified from genomic DNA by means of the immunoSEQ Assay, a bias-controlled multiplex PCR. On the authors' methods: Nucleated cell counts per sample were estimated from amplification of reference gene primers within the assay. To quantify the absolute abundance of each unique TCRbeta CDR3 rearrangement, sequence reads were collapsed and filtered. For each sample, productive Simpson clonality was calculated as the square root of Simpson's diversity index across productive rearrangements. The table comes from immuneACCESS by way of TCRdb, which keeps in-frame sequences with V and J called. Part of the clones is missing from these tables; in studies checked, under half for an unresolved V gene and the rest for unknown reasons. The V and J calls and clone size come from that table; D and trimming were worked out from the DNA. This sample holds about 200,000 clones; 84% were observed only once. Over 6.5% of the sample comes from the top ten.

With respect to this clone: The specificity of this receptor is unknown. No quality values exist for individual bases; no much larger clone is one base distant.

Recombination joined TRBV19 with TRBJ1-1, with no confident D gene call. The sample taken for sequencing was PBMCs or T cells enriched from blood (not recorded which). This TCR was sampled from a man aged 35 to 55 who had recovered from COVID-19. The CDR3 has the sequence CASSIDHPGKDEAFF. Read as DNA, the sequence is TGTGCCAGTAGTATAGATCACCCAGGTAAAGATGAAGCTTTCTTT. Outside the CDR3, residues come from the reference TRBV19 and TRBJ1-1 proteins, so the full variable domain is: DGGITQSPKYLFRKEGQNVTLSCEQNLNHDAMYWYRQDPGQGLRLIYYSQIVNDFQKGDIAEGYSVSREKKESFPLTVTSAQKNPTAFYLCASSIDHPGKDEAFFGQGTRLTVV.